This T cell receptor (beta chain) was observed in a study of blood T cell repertoires in COVID-19. About the study: Acute and convalescent COVID-19 samples came from the United States, Italy and Spain. The analysed material was cDNA or gDNA that came from T cells, B-cell-depleted T cells, or PBMCs.

The CDR3 sequence is 16 residues long. Trimming took 4 bases from V and 7 from J, leaving 20 bases between them. Germline CDR1 is KGHSH and CDR2 is LQKENI. In the original workflow: Amplified reference gene primers provided the basis for estimating nucleated cell counts. Profiled with immunoSEQ multiplex PCR; TCRdb holds only in-frame clones, not every one. The DNA gave D and trimming, while V, J and clone size come from that table. The sample records about 71,000 clones, about 82% being singletons. The source of this sequence is a man aged 45-65 years with active COVID-19. V usage is TRBV18 and J usage is TRBJ1-5; D might be TRBD1 (5 bases). Sample: peripheral blood. The CDR3 reads CASSLGGGRMDQPQHF. The DNA for the CDR3 is TGTGCCAGCTCACTGGGGGGTGGCAGAATGGACCAGCCCCAGCATTTT.